This TCR beta chain was captured in a study of shared T cell receptors in the human thymus. TCRdb keeps only in-frame clones here, not all; method: immunoSEQ multiplex PCR. The profile shows around 340,000 clones, 85% to 95% of them singletons. The CDR3 is 14 residues long. Between the trimmed V and J ends, which lost 1 base and 7 bases, there was a span of 13 bases. Germline-derived CDR1 and CDR2 are SGHTA and FQGNSA. The TCR was taken from a human donor. The chain joins TRBV7-2 to TRBJ1-1; no definite D call. The specimen sequenced was thymocytes. CDR3: CASSLELTSREAFF. Here the CDR3 DNA reads TGTGCCAGCAGCTTAGAGCTGACTAGCCGTGAAGCTTTCTTT.